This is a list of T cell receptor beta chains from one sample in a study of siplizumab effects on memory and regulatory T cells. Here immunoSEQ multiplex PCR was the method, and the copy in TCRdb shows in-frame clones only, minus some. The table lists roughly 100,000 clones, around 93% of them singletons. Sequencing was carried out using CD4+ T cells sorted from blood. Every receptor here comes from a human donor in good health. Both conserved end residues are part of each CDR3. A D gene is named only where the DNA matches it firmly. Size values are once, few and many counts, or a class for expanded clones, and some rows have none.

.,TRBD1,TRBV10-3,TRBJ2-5,CAIRDRGPETQYF,TGTGCCATCAGGGACAGGGGGCCAGAGACCCAGTACTTC
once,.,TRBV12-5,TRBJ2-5,CASGLVPQGLTQYF,TGTGCTAGTGGTTTGGTACCGCAGGGCCTTACCCAGTACTTC
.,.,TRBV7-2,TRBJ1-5,CASSLDRQPQHF,TGTGCCAGCAGCTTAGATCGTCAGCCCCAGCATTTT
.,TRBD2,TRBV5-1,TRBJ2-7,CASSFDAGGPYEQYF,TGCGCCAGCAGCTTTGATGCGGGAGGGCCTTACGAGCAGTACTTC
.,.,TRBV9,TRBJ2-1,CASSSRPDNEQFF,TGTGCCAGCAGCTCCCGACCCGACAATGAGCAGTTCTTC
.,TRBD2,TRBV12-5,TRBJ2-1,CASGQGLAGRGYNEQFF,TGTGCTAGTGGCCAGGGACTAGCGGGAAGGGGTTACAATGAGCAGTTCTTC
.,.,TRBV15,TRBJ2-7,CATGGQASYEQYF,TGTGCCACCGGGGGGCAGGCCAGCTACGAGCAGTACTTC
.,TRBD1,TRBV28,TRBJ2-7,CAIGTGIREQYF,TGTGCCATCGGGACAGGAATTCGCGAGCAGTACTTC
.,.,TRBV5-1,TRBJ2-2,CASSLVGVNTGELFF,TGCGCCAGCAGCTTGGTTGGGGTGAACACCGGGGAGCTGTTTTTT
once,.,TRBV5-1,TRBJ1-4,CASSLEEGEKLFF,TGCGCCAGCAGCTTGGAGGAGGGGGAAAAACTGTTTTTT
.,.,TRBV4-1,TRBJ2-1,CASSQARSEQFF,TGCGCCAGCAGCCAAGCCCGGAGTGAGCAGTTCTTC
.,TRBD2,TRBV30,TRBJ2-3,CAWNGGADTQYF,TGTGCCTGGAACGGGGGGGCAGATACGCAGTATTTT
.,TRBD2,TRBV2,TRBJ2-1,CASSVSHAGGPGEQFF,TGTGCCAGCAGTGTGTCCCACGCGGGGGGGCCCGGTGAGCAGTTCTTC
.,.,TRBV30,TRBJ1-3,CAWSVIGQGLGNTIYF,TGTGCCTGGAGTGTAATTGGCCAGGGACTTGGAAACACCATATATTTT
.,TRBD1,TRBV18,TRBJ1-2,CASSLGQDYGYTF,TGTGCCAGCTCCCTCGGACAGGACTATGGCTACACCTTC
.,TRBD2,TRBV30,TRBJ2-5,CAWSRPTSGGWETQYF,TGTGCCTGGTCCCGCCCCACTAGCGGGGGATGGGAGACCCAGTACTTC
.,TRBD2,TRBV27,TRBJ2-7,CASTRGLGYEQYF,TGTGCCAGCACCCGGGGACTAGGTTACGAGCAGTACTTC
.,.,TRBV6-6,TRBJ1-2,CASTPDSYGYTF,TGTGCCAGCACCCCGGACAGCTATGGCTACACCTTC
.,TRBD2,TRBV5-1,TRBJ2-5,CASSLGRGGTQYF,TGCGCCAGCAGCTTGGGGCGGGGGGGGACCCAGTACTTC
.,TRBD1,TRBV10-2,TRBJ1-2,CASSGTGTVGYTF,TGCGCCAGCAGCGGGACAGGGACAGTTGGCTACACCTTC